This T cell receptor beta chain was sequenced during a study of cytotoxic CD8 clonotypes in ibrutinib-treated CLL. In regard to this clone: What it binds is not known.

The germline V gene encodes CDR1 SGHVS and CDR2 FQNEAQ. The V gene end was trimmed by 0 bases and the J gene end by 5 bases; junction bases not matched to a gene: 4. CDR3 size: 15 residues. Produced via immunoSEQ multiplex PCR; TCRdb's table is partial and in-frame only. Of 150,000 to 250,000 clones in the sample, around 72% are singletons; the top ten hold roughly an eighth. The study, taken as a whole, reports: Before falling back toward baseline at progression, clonality had risen at the time of ibrutinib response.

The chain is built from TRBV7-8 and TRBJ1-1, with 9 bases lining up with TRBD1. The clonotype was recovered from a human donor with chronic lymphocytic leukemia. The source material was PBMCs, sampled after 24 months of ibrutinib treatment. CDR3 region: CASSLATGGTTEAFF. Here the CDR3 DNA reads TGTGCCAGCAGCTTAGCGACAGGGGGAACAACTGAAGCTTTCTTT. Combining the CDR3 with reference TRBV7-8 and TRBJ1-1 gives the whole variable domain GAGVSQSPRYKVAKRGQDVALRCDPISGHVSLFWYQQALGQGPEFLTYFQNEAQLDKSGLPSDRFFAERPEGSVSTLKIQRTQQEDSAVYLCASSLATGGTTEAFFGQGTRLTVV.